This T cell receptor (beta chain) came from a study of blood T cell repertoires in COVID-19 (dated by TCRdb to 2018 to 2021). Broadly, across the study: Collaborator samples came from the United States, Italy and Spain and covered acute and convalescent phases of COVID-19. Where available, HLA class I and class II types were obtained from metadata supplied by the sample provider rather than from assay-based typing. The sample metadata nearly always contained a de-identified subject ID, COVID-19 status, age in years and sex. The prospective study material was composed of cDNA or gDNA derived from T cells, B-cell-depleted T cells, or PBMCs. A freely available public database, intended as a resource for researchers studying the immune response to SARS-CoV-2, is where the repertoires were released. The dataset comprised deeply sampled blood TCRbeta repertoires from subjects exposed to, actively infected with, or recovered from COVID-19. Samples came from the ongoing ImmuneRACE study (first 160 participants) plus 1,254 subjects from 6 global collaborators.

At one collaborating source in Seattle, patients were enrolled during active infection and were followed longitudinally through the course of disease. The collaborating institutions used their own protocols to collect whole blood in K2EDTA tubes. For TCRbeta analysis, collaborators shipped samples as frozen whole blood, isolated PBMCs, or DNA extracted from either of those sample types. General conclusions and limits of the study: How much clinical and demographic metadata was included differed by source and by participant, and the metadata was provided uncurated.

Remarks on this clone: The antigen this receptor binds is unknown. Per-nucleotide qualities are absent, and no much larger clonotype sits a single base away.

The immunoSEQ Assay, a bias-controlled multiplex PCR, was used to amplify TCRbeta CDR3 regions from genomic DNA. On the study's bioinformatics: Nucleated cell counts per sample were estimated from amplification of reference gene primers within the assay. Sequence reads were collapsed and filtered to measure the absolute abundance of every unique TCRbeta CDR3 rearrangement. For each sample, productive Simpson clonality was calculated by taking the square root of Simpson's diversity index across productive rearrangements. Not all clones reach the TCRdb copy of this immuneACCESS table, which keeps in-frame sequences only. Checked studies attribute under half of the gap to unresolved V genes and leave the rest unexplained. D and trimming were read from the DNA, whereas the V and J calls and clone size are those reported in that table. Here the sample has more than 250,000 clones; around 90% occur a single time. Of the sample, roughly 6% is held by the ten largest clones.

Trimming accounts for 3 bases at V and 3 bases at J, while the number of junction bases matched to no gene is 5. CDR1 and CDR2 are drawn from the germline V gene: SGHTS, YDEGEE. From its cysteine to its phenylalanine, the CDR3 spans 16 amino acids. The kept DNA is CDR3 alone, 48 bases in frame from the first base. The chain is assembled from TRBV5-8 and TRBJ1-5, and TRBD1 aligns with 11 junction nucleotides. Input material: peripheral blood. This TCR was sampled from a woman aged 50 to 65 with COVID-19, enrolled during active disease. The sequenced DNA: TGTGCCAGCAGCTCGGGACAGGGGGTTGACAATCAGCCCCAGCATTTT. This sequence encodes CASSSGQGVDNQPQHF.